One and the same sample provided the 21 T cell receptor beta chains below, sequenced in a study of T-cell memory formation after mild COVID-19. TCRdb fed the 5' RACE reads into MiXCR, producing one record per CDR3 protein. This table has around 200,000 distinct CDR3 sequences, roughly 30% appearing once. Sequenced material: PBMCs or a T cell subset sorted from them (not recorded which). Source of these receptors: an adult woman who had mild COVID-19 (a few samples of this study predate the infection). Cell type and time point are not known.

J is TRBJ2-2 and V is TRBV12-3 or TRBV12-4, with no clear D. The CDR3 is 14 amino acids. Trimming pared 7 bases from V and 7 bases from J, leaving 16 bases between. CDR3 loop: CASTKSDFYGELFF. CDR3 coding DNA: TGTGCCAGCACCAAGTCTGACTTTTACGGGGAGCTGTTTTTT.

The rearrangement links TRBV4-2 to TRBJ2-2; TRBD2 agrees at 13 bases. The CDR3 has 15 residues. The V and J ends lost 8 bases and 6 bases, in that order; junction bases with no gene match: 6. Germline V gene sequence: CDR1 LGHNA, CDR2 YNFKEQ. The CDR3 DNA reads TGTGCCAGCCGCTCCGGACTAGCGGGGGCCGGGGAGCTGTTTTTT. Its protein is CASRSGLAGAGELFF.

Remarks on this clonotype: Since a much larger clone is just one base distant, this may be a read error. This CDR3 reads CASSWLAGGTDTQYF. DNA for the CDR3: TGTGCCAGCAGCTGGCTAGCGGGGGGCACAGATACGCAGTATTTT. The genes are TRBV7-3 and TRBJ2-3; 10 nucleotides line up with TRBD2. The trim removed 4 bases at V and 1 base at J, leaving 2 bases unmatched. The V gene's germline CDR1 is SGHTA and CDR2 FQGTGA. The CDR3 extends over 15 amino acids.

V gene TRBV5-1 combines with J gene TRBJ2-7, with a tentative D call TRBD2 (5 bases). Germline CDR1 and CDR2: SGHRS and YFSETQ. This CDR3 is 14 amino acids long. V lost 7 bases to trimming and J lost 5 bases, with 19 bases between them. DNA of the CDR3: TGCGCCAGCCGGCCGGATCTCCGGGGAGACGAGCAGTACTTC. It yields the protein CASRPDLRGDEQYF.

In DNA form, the CDR3 reads TGCGCCAGCAGCCACGCTAGCTCCTACAATGAGCAGTTCTTC. It encodes CASSHASSYNEQFF. The chain combines TRBV4-1 with TRBJ2-1; D not resolved. The CDR3 contains 14 residues. Trimming shortened V by 3 bases and J by 0 bases, and 6 bases separated the two germline ends. The germline V gene encodes CDR1 MGHRA and CDR2 YSYEKL.

The table lists this clonotype with a few counts. The chain employs TRBV29-1 and TRBJ2-1, with 13 bases aligning to TRBD2. Losses at the gene ends were 3 bases for V and 12 bases for J; bases not matched to a gene: 14. This CDR3 has 16 amino acids. CDR1 and CDR2 (germline): SQVTM, ANQGSEA. DNA for the CDR3: TGCAGCGTTGAGCAAACGGGGACTAGCGGGAATAAAAGGCAGTTCTTC. It is translated as CSVEQTGTSGNKRQFF.

This clonotype appeared a few times. The chain employs TRBV20-1 and TRBJ2-5; TRBD2 matches 12 bases. The V gene end was trimmed by 0 bases and the J gene end by 4 bases; junction bases not matched to a gene: 6. CDR1 DFQATT and CDR2 SNEGSKA come from the germline V gene (reference sequence). This CDR3 region has 16 residues. CDR3 amino acids: CSARDLAGGPRETQYF. Here the CDR3 DNA reads TGCAGTGCTAGAGATCTAGCGGGGGGGCCTCGAGAGACCCAGTACTTC.

The rearrangement links TRBV4-1 to TRBJ1-4, with 9 positions matching TRBD1. After removal of 4 bases from V and 5 bases from J, the junction contained 5 bases not matched to a gene. Germline V gene lookup returns CDR1 MGHRA and CDR2 YSYEKL. The CDR3 contains 15 residues. The CDR3 nucleotides are TGCGCCAGCAGCCCCGTAGGGACAGGGAATGAAAAACTGTTTTTT. Translated, it gives CASSPVGTGNEKLFF.

The chain recombines TRBV3-1 with TRBJ1-1; no clear D gene. Trimming pared 5 bases from V and 6 bases from J, leaving 13 bases between. Germline CDR1 reads LGHDT; CDR2 reads YNNKEL (reference sequence). This CDR3 has 13 residues. Here the CDR3 DNA reads TGTGCCAGCAGCTACGTGGCGGGATCTGAAGCTTTCTTT. Translating it yields CASSYVAGSEAFF.

This chain uses TRBV24-1 with TRBJ2-1; 10 bases match TRBD1. With 7 bases clipped from V and 4 bases from J, the junction kept 6 bases outside the gene matches. Germline V gene sequence: CDR1 KGHDR, CDR2 SFDVKD. This CDR3 has 15 residues. Written as DNA, the CDR3 is TGTGCCACCAGCTTATCGGGACAGGGGTACAATGAGCAGTTCTTC. Residues: CATSLSGQGYNEQFF.

CDR3 coding DNA: TGTGCCAGCAGTGAAAGGAGGGGACTAGCGGCCGTCGGGCAGTTCTTC. Encoded protein: CASSERRGLAAVGQFF. The chain uses TRBV2 and TRBJ2-1; 11 positions match TRBD2. The CDR3 contains 16 residues. V gave up 2 bases and J gave up 12 bases; unmatched junction bases: 12. Germline CDR1 and CDR2: SNHLY and FYNNEI.

V usage is TRBV25-1 and J usage is TRBJ2-3, with 9 bases that match TRBD1. The germline CDR1 and CDR2 sequences are MGHDK and SYGVNS. CDR3 length: 14 residues. V trimming: 7 bases; J trimming: 8 bases; junction bases outside the gene matches: 10. The CDR3 DNA sequence: TGTGCCAGCAATCCGGGACAGGGTCCCTTTACGCAGTATTTT. It yields the protein CASNPGQGPFTQYF.

The V gene is TRBV10-3, the J gene TRBJ2-5; no definite D call. V was cut by 3 bases and J by 2 bases, with 7 bases left in between. The CDR3 loop spans 13 amino acids. The germline gives CDR1 ENHRY, CDR2 SYGVKD. This CDR3 is CAISDGGQETQYF. As DNA, the CDR3 is TGTGCCATCAGTGACGGCGGACAAGAGACCCAGTACTTC.

The rearrangement links TRBV27 to TRBJ2-3, with D hard to call. Germline CDR1 is MNHEY and CDR2 is SMNVEV (reference sequence). V lost 4 bases and J 0 bases, leaving 5 bases between the germline ends. The CDR3 spans 13 residues. CDR3 protein: CASSSTSTDTQYF. The CDR3 DNA sequence: TGTGCCAGCAGTTCCACTAGCACAGATACGCAGTATTTT.

The table lists this clonotype with a count of one. The V gene is TRBV4-1, the J gene TRBJ2-7; no definite D call. Deletions cut 1 base from V and 4 bases from J, with 17 bases between. This CDR3 is built from 16 residues. Germline V gene data show CDR1 as MGHRA and CDR2 as YSYEKL. The DNA of the CDR3 is TGCGCCAGCAGCCAAGCTACCGGCGTACCTCCGTACGAGCAGTACTTC. Translated, it gives CASSQATGVPPYEQYF.

This chain uses TRBV12-3 or TRBV12-4 with TRBJ1-1, with a tentative D call TRBD1 (5 bases). CDR3 length equals 18 residues. The ends were cut back, 4 bases at V and 1 base at J, with 22 bases in the middle. The CDR3 spells CASSWGRESQPKNTEAFF. For the CDR3, the DNA is TGTGCCAGCAGTTGGGGCAGGGAATCCCAACCAAAGAACACTGAAGCTTTCTTT.

This rearrangement joins TRBV9 to TRBJ1-1; 7 bases are a match to TRBD1. The CDR3 length is 14 residues. The J segment lost 1 base and the V segment lost 3 bases, leaving 3 bases of the junction unmatched. The germline V gene has CDR1 SGDLS and CDR2 YYNGEE. As DNA, the CDR3 is TGTGCCAGCAGCGGGGGACAGTGGAACACTGAAGCTTTCTTT. Translated: CASSGGQWNTEAFF.

This clonotype came up many times. The genes are TRBV20-1 and TRBJ2-7; either TRBD1 or TRBD2 may supply D (5 bases each). Trimming cost V 6 bases and J 6 bases, with 15 bases left between them. The CDR3 runs to 12 residues. Germline CDR1 and CDR2: DFQATT and SNEGSKA (reference sequence). As DNA, the CDR3 is TGCAGTGCGGACGTGAGGGGCATCGAGCAGTACTTC. It encodes CSADVRGIEQYF.

This clonotype has only a few counts. The chain combines TRBV20-1 with TRBJ1-1; D unresolved. CDR3 length equals 11 residues. Germline CDR1 and CDR2: DFQATT and SNEGSKA (reference sequence). Trimming cost V 5 bases and J 2 bases, with 6 bases left between them. This CDR3 reads CSADRNTEAFF. In DNA, the CDR3 is TGCAGTGCTGATCGTAACACTGAAGCTTTCTTT.

The chain is built from TRBV20-1 and TRBJ2-7; 7 bases are a match to TRBD2. Germline V gene data show CDR1 as DFQATT and CDR2 as SNEGSKA (reference sequence). After removal of 3 bases from V and 3 bases from J, the junction contained 2 bases not matched to a gene. The CDR3 has 12 residues. The CDR3 DNA is TGCAGTGCTAGGCCTAGCGGCTACGAGCAGTACTTC. It specifies CSARPSGYEQYF.

This clonotype occurred a few times. The V and J genes are TRBV20-1 and TRBJ2-7; the D gene is possibly TRBD1 (6 bases). The CDR3 runs 17 residues. Trimming stripped 0 bases from V and 0 bases from J, with 18 bases between. Germline CDR1 reads DFQATT; CDR2 reads SNEGSKA (reference sequence). CDR3 coding DNA: TGCAGTGCTAGAGAACTAGAGTGGCAGGGGAACTCCTACGAGCAGTACTTC. Its translation: CSARELEWQGNSYEQYF.